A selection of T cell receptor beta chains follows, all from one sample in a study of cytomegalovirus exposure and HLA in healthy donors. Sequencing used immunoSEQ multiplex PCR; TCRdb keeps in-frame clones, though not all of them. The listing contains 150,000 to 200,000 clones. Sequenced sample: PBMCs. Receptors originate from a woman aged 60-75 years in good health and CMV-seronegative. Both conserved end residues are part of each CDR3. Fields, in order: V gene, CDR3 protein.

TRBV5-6,CASSLAGAYNEQFF
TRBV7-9,CASSLSALAGFRYF
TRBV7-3,CASSPGTGEGDTEAFF
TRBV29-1,CSALIPRDSGPTGELFF
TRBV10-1,CATSISNTGELFF
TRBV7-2,CASSPQFPGGTEAFF
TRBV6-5,CASSPGLFNQPQHF
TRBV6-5,CASSRQGAGYEQYF
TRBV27,CASSFRGTGRTEAFF
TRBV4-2,CASSHLTGVTDEAFF
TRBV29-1,CSVVREGYEQYF
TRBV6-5,CASSSNRRPRTDTQYF
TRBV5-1,CASSLRPLQGGTDTQYF
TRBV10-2,CASRETGFGETQYF
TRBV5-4,CASSLRLQGSNTEAFF
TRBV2,CASSERQGAPYQPQHF
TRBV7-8,CASSLVWGTSYEQYF
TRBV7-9,CASSLYPPQAFF
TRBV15,CATSVGLTQANEQFF
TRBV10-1,CASSAGTRGEQYF
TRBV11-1,CASSPNFGGQFF
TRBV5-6,CASSWGGYGGTEAFF
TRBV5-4,CASSLRQRYGYTF
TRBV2,CAIQERGPSYEQYF
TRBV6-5,CASSNGQEKLYEQYF
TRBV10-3,CALSFSYTDTQYF
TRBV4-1,CASSQDGAGGFPQYF
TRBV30,CAWSVRGGGETQYF